These 29 T cell receptor beta chains share one sample of origin, sequenced in a study of cytomegalovirus exposure and HLA in healthy donors. Vbeta (60) and Jbeta (13) primers were used in the PCR. The method was immunoSEQ multiplex PCR; TCRdb's version includes in-frame clones alone and lacks a portion of them. The listing contains about 120,000 clones. Sequencing was done on a sample of PBMCs. These TCRs come from a woman aged 40 to 55 in good health and CMV-seropositive.

V gene TRBV29-1 combines with J gene TRBJ2-7, with D perhaps matching TRBD2 (6 bases). Germline assignment: CDR1 SQVTM and CDR2 ANQGSEA. The CDR3 is 9 amino acids. Trimming stripped 8 bases from V and 7 bases from J, with 9 bases between. CDR3 in amino acids: CSSRGEQYF. The CDR3 nucleotides are TGCAGCAGTCGGGGGGAGCAGTACTTC.

This rearrangement joins TRBV19 to TRBJ2-5; 9 bases agree with TRBD1. The CDR3 length is 16 residues. The V segment lost 6 bases and the J segment 3 bases; nucleotides outside the gene matches: 11. In germline, CDR1 is LNHDA, CDR2 SQIVND (reference sequence). As DNA, the CDR3 is TGTGCCAGTAGGGATACAGGGGGCGCCGGCAAAGAGACCCAGTACTTC. Its protein is CASRDTGGAGKETQYF.

The rearrangement links TRBV27 to TRBJ2-7, with TRBD2 as a possible D gene (7 bases). V lost 6 bases, J lost 6 bases, and 18 bases lay in between. The CDR3 sequence is 14 residues long. CDR1 and CDR2 (germline): MNHEY, SMNVEV (reference sequence). Here the CDR3 reads CASRVGGGVGEQYF. For the CDR3, the DNA is TGTGCCAGCAGGGTAGGAGGGGGGGTAGGCGAGCAGTACTTC.

The chain couples TRBV19 to TRBJ2-3, with a weak D call TRBD1 (5 bases). V was pared by 5 bases and J by 4 bases, with 16 bases between. This CDR3 has 15 residues. Germline V gives CDR1 LNHDA, CDR2 SQIVND (reference sequence). CDR3 DNA: TGTGCCAGTAGTGACAGACAAGGAGCGTCAGATACGCAGTATTTT. Its protein is CASSDRQGASDTQYF.

The gene calls are TRBV14 and TRBJ2-2, with 8 bases aligning to TRBD1. The V and J ends lost 6 bases and 6 bases, in that order; junction bases with no gene match: 15. Germline V CDR1 and CDR2: SGHDN, FVKESK. This CDR3 spans 17 amino acids. CDR3 coding DNA: TGTGCCAGCAGTCGCCCCTATACAGGGGGGCGGTCCGGGGAGCTGTTTTTT. The encoded protein is CASSRPYTGGRSGELFF.

This clone is identified as medium-sized from frequency. The chain has TRBV2 and TRBJ2-7; TRBD1 matches at 7 bases. The CDR3 spans 15 residues. V shed 1 base and J 4 bases; nucleotides not matched to a gene: 7. Germline assignment: CDR1 SNHLY and CDR2 FYNNEI. For the CDR3, the DNA is TGTGCCAGCAGTGAAGGGGGACAGCCGTATTACGAGCAGTACTTC. Its protein product is CASSEGGQPYYEQYF.

CDR3 amino acids: CASSLPLDRGTEQYF. In nucleotides, the CDR3 is TGTGCCAGTAGTCTACCCCTCGACAGGGGAACTGAGCAGTACTTC. V usage is TRBV19 and J usage is TRBJ2-7; 8 positions match TRBD1. V shed 5 bases and J 7 bases; nucleotides not matched to a gene: 13. Germline-derived CDR1 and CDR2 are LNHDA and SQIVND (reference sequence). This CDR3 has 15 residues.

V gene TRBV7-3 combines with J gene TRBJ2-1; TRBD1 agrees at 10 bases. Germline values: CDR1 SGHTA, CDR2 FQGTGA. The CDR3 covers 16 residues. Unmatched junction bases numbered 2, after V lost 2 bases and J lost 1 base. The CDR3 sequence: CASSLAGQGSYNEQFF. DNA for the CDR3: TGTGCCAGCAGCTTAGCGGGACAGGGGTCCTACAATGAGCAGTTCTTC.

The gene calls are TRBV5-6 and TRBJ2-7; the D gene is possibly TRBD1 (6 bases). This CDR3 region has 14 residues. Germline assignment: CDR1 SGHDT and CDR2 YYEEEE. Trimming removed 1 base at V and 6 bases at J, with 14 bases between. The CDR3 spells CASSLSGRGLEQYF. For the CDR3, the DNA is TGTGCCAGCAGCTTGAGTGGCAGGGGTCTCGAGCAGTACTTC.

The rearrangement joins TRBV19 to TRBJ1-2; TRBD1 aligns across 11 bases. The CDR3 totals 16 residues. Germline loops: CDR1 LNHDA, CDR2 SQIVND (reference sequence). Germline trimming cut 4 bases from V and 7 bases from J; bases unmatched to any gene: 11. CDR3 loop: CASSNRDRGKVSGYTF. The CDR3 region has the DNA TGTGCCAGTAGTAACCGGGACAGGGGGAAAGTCTCTGGCTACACCTTC. Variable domain in full (rest from reference TRBV19 and TRBJ1-2): DGGITQSPKYLFRKEGQNVTLSCEQNLNHDAMYWYRQDPGQGLRLIYYSQIVNDFQKGDIAEGYSVSREKKESFPLTVTSAQKNPTAFYLCASSNRDRGKVSGYTFGSGTRLTVV.

The chain couples TRBV29-1 to TRBJ1-1; D perhaps matches TRBD1 (6 bases). Trimming left V 7 bases short and J 6 bases short, with 15 bases between. Germline V gene lookup returns CDR1 SQVTM and CDR2 ANQGSEA. The CDR3 totals 12 residues. DNA of the CDR3: TGCAGCGCCGGGGGGCAGGTCTCTGAAGCTTTCTTT. Protein sequence: CSAGGQVSEAFF.

CDR3 bases: TGTGCCAGCAGCTCCCCCCCTAGCGGGAGGGTTAGCACAGATACGCAGTATTTT. Its translation is CASSSPPSGRVSTDTQYF. The V and J genes are TRBV5-6 and TRBJ2-3, with TRBD2 identical over 12 bases. The V gene's germline CDR1 is SGHDT and CDR2 YYEEEE. V was pared by 3 bases and J by 0 bases, with 8 bases of the junction left unmatched. CDR3 length: 18 amino acids.

The chain joins TRBV28 to TRBJ2-7; D may be TRBD1 (6 bases). The CDR3 is 14 residues long. The germline V gene has CDR1 MDHEN and CDR2 SYDVKM. The V and J ends lost 3 bases and 2 bases respectively, with 11 bases between them. The CDR3 sequence: CASSFEGTTYEQYF. CDR3 nucleotides: TGTGCCAGCAGTTTTGAGGGGACAACCTACGAGCAGTACTTC.

This chain uses TRBV7-9 with TRBJ2-2; TRBD1 agrees at 7 bases. The CDR3 runs 16 residues. V trimming: 6 bases; J trimming: 0 bases; junction bases outside the gene matches: 7. CDR1 is SEHNR and CDR2 is FQNEAQ in the germline V gene (reference sequence). The CDR3 sequence is CASSIRGTANTGELFF. The CDR3 DNA reads TGTGCCAGCAGTATCCGAGGGACAGCGAACACCGGGGAGCTGTTTTTT.

V usage is TRBV7-9 and J usage is TRBJ2-7; D remains unclear. V gave up 4 bases and J gave up 12 bases, with 16 bases separating them. CDR1 is SEHNR, CDR2 FQNEAQ, per germline (reference sequence). The CDR3 consists of 12 residues. The CDR3 sequence is CASSSPYSPLYF. The CDR3 region has the DNA TGTGCCAGCAGCTCCCCATACAGCCCCCTGTACTTC.

The chain couples TRBV7-8 to TRBJ2-7; 9 bases are shared with TRBD2. The CDR3 is made up of 14 amino acids. CDR1 SGHVS and CDR2 FQNEAQ come from the germline V gene. With 6 bases clipped from V and 3 bases from J, the junction kept 6 bases outside the gene matches. CDR3 DNA: TGTGCCAGCAGTCGGACTAGCGAGTACTACGAGCAGTACTTC. Its protein is CASSRTSEYYEQYF.

The genes are TRBV10-3 and TRBJ1-3; 7 nucleotides match TRBD1. The germline V gene encodes CDR1 ENHRY and CDR2 SYGVKD. CDR3 length equals 17 residues. V lost 2 bases to trimming and J lost 2 bases; unmatched junction nucleotides: 9. CDR3 in DNA: TGTGCCATCAGTGAGAGGGGGCAGACGCTAACTGGAAACACCATATATTTT. This sequence encodes CAISERGQTLTGNTIYF.

The J gene is TRBJ2-7, the V gene TRBV28; D is uncertain. The CDR3 has 12 residues. Trimming took 7 bases from V and 6 from J, leaving 13 bases between them. Germline values: CDR1 MDHEN, CDR2 SYDVKM. As DNA, the CDR3 is TGTGCCAGCACTTCCAGTCCGGGCGAGCAGTACTTC. Amino acid sequence: CASTSSPGEQYF.

The chain recombines TRBV11-3 with TRBJ2-7, with 8 bases fitting TRBD2. CDR3 length: 14 amino acids. J gave up 5 bases and V 5 bases, and 8 bases lay outside the gene matches. CDR1 is SGHNT and CDR2 is YENEEA in the germline V gene. CDR3 loop: CASSATGGPHEQYF. In DNA, the CDR3 is TGTGCCAGCAGCGCGACGGGAGGGCCCCACGAGCAGTACTTC.

The J gene is TRBJ1-3, the V gene TRBV19; no clear D gene. V lost 2 bases to trimming and J lost 7 bases, with 12 bases between them. Looked up from germline, CDR1 is LNHDA and CDR2 is SQIVND (reference sequence). The CDR3 has 14 residues. CDR3 protein: CASSIRGERNTIYF. DNA for the CDR3: TGTGCCAGTAGTATACGGGGAGAGCGGAACACCATATATTTT.

The V call is TRBV5-1, the J call TRBJ2-7, with D possibly matching TRBD1 (5 bases). The CDR3 totals 15 residues. Per the germline V gene, CDR1 is SGHRS and CDR2 is YFSETQ. Between the trimmed V and J ends, which lost 0 bases and 2 bases, there was a span of 12 bases. CDR3 sequence reads: CASSLGSGNTYEQYF. In DNA form, the CDR3 reads TGCGCCAGCAGCTTGGGCTCAGGGAACACCTACGAGCAGTACTTC.

The CDR3, as DNA: TGTGCCAGCAGCCGACGGACTAGCGGGAGGTCGAAGACCCAGTACTTC. Protein sequence: CASSRRTSGRSKTQYF. The rearrangement uses TRBV7-2 and TRBJ2-5, with 14 bases that match TRBD2. Unmatched junction bases numbered 8, after V lost 5 bases and J lost 6 bases. Germline CDR1 SGHTA, CDR2 FQGNSA. This CDR3 contains 16 residues.

V and J are TRBV6-1 and TRBJ1-5; TRBD1 is a possible D gene (6 bases). V shed 1 base and J shed 0 bases, with 13 bases lying between them. The CDR3 loop spans 17 amino acids. CDR1 is MNHNS, CDR2 SASEGT, per germline. The CDR3 sequence: CASSEGGGYYSNQPQHF. In nucleotides, the CDR3 is TGTGCCAGCAGTGAAGGTGGGGGCTACTATAGCAATCAGCCCCAGCATTTT.

The CDR3 is CASSPSGTGSYGYTF. The CDR3, as DNA: TGTGCCAGCTCACCGTCCGGGACAGGGAGCTATGGCTACACCTTC. The chain links TRBV18 to TRBJ1-2, with 9 bases fitting TRBD1. V lost 3 bases, J lost 4 bases, and 6 bases stayed unmatched. CDR1 and CDR2 from the germline V gene are KGHSH and LQKENI. The CDR3 consists of 15 residues.

The rearrangement uses TRBV28 and TRBJ2-7, with 7 positions matching TRBD2. The CDR3 is 16 residues long. CDR1 MDHEN and CDR2 SYDVKM come from the germline V gene. V lost 7 bases to trimming and J lost 1 base; unmatched junction nucleotides: 13. For the CDR3, the DNA is TGTGCCAGCAACGTTAAGGCGGGAGAAAGGTCCTACGAGCAGTACTTC. Residues: CASNVKAGERSYEQYF.

This chain links TRBV2 with TRBJ2-3; 8 bases are a match to TRBD2. CDR3 size: 15 residues. The germline CDR1 and CDR2 sequences are SNHLY and FYNNEI. With V trimmed by 6 bases and J by 0 bases, 5 bases remained unmatched. CDR3: CASRRLATSTDTQYF. In nucleotides, the CDR3 is TGTGCCAGCAGGCGACTAGCGACTAGCACAGATACGCAGTATTTT.

DNA of the CDR3: TGCAGCGCCCTCGCCGGGACTAGCGGGACCGGGGAGCTGTTTTTT. This codes for CSALAGTSGTGELFF. This chain uses TRBV29-1 with TRBJ2-2; 12 bases are a match to TRBD2. The V segment lost 7 bases and the J segment 5 bases; nucleotides outside the gene matches: 8. The CDR3 extends over 15 amino acids. CDR1 is SQVTM, CDR2 ANQGSEA, per germline.

The J gene is TRBJ2-1, the V gene TRBV19, with a tentative D call TRBD2 (6 bases). CDR3 length: 16 amino acids. Germline V gives CDR1 LNHDA, CDR2 SQIVND (reference sequence). The V and J ends lost 6 bases and 8 bases respectively, with 23 bases between them. CDR3 residues: CASRDLSGLSFHEQFF. CDR3 nucleotides: TGTGCCAGTAGGGACCTTAGCGGCCTCTCGTTCCATGAGCAGTTCTTC.

The V and J genes are TRBV6-5 and TRBJ2-1, with a possible D match to TRBD2 (6 bases). This CDR3 contains 11 residues. V was trimmed by 5 bases and J by 13 bases, leaving 12 bases between them. Germline V lookup: CDR1 MNHEY, CDR2 SVGAGI. The CDR3 sequence: CASSPGGSQFF. DNA for the CDR3: TGTGCCAGCAGTCCCGGGGGATCTCAGTTCTTC.